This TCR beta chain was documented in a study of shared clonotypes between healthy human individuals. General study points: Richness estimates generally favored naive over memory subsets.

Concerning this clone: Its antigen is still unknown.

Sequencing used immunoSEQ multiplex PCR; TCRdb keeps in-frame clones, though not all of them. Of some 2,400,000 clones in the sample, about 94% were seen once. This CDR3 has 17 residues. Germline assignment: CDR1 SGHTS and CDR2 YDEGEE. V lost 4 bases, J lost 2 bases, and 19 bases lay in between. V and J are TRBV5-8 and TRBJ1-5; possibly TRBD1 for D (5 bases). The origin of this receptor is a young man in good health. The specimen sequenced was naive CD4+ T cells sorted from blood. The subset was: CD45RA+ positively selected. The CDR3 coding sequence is TGTGCCAGCAGCGCCGGGACCGCGTTTTGGGGCAATCAGCCCCAGCATTTT. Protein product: CASSAGTAFWGNQPQHF. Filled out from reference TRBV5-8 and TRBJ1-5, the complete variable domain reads EAGVTQSPTHLIKTRGQQATLRCSPISGHTSVYWYQQALGLGLQFLLWYDEGEERNRGNFPPRFSGRQFPNYSSELNVNALELEDSALYLCASSAGTAFWGNQPQHFGDGTRLSIL.